The clone carrying this TCR beta chain has a handful of counts. The entry originates in a study of T cells after yellow fever vaccination. TCRdb recomputed calls from the 5' RACE reads with MiXCR, one row per CDR3 protein. The table records 95,000 to 150,000 distinct CDR3 sequences, roughly 8.2% of them present only once. The CDR3 has 14 residues. The V gene's germline CDR1 is MNHNY and CDR2 SVGAGI (reference sequence). Trimming left V 6 bases short and J 2 bases short, with 11 bases between. The chain couples TRBV6-6 to TRBJ2-1, with D unclear. This sequence was found in a man aged 18 to 30 who received the YFV17D yellow fever vaccine. The specimen comprised CD8+ T cells sorted from PBMCs, sampled on the day of the yellow fever booster vaccination. The CDR3 here is CASSTLNTYNEQFF. The CDR3 DNA reads as TGTGCCAGCAGCACACTTAATACCTACAATGAGCAGTTCTTC.